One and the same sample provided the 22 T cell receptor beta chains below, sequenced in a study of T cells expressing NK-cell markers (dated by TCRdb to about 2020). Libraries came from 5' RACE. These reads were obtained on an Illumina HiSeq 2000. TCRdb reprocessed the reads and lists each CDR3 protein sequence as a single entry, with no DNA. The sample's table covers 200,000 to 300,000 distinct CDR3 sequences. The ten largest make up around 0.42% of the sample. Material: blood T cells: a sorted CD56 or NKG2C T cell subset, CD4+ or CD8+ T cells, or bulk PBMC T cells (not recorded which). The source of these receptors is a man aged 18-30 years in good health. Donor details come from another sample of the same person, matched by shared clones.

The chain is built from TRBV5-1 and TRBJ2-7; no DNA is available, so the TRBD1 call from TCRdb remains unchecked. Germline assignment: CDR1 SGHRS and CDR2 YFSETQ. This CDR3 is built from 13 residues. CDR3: CASSPNRGYEQYF.

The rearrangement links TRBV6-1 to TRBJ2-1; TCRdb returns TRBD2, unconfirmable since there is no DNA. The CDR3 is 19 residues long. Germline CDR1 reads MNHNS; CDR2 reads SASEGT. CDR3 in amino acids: CASSEFSDGSGIPYNEQFF.

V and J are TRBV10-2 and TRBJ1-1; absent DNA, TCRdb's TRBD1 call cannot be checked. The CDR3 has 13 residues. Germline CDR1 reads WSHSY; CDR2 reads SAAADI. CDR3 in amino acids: CASSQGLNTEAFF.

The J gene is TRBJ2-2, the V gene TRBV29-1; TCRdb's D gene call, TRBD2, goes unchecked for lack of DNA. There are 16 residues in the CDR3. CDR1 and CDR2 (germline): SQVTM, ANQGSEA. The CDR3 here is CSVEDLGEVGTGELFF.

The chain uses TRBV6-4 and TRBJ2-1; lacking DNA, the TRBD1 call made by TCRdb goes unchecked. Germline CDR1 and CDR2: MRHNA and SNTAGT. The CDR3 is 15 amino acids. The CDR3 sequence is CASSDGTGVGNEQFF.

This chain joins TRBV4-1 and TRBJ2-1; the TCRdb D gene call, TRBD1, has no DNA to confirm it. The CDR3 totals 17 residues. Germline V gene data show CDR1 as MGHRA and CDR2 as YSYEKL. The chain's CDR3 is CASSQTWGDRGRREQFF.

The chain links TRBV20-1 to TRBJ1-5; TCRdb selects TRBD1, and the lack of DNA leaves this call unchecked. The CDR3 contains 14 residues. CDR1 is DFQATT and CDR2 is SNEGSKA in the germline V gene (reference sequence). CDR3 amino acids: CSALAGQAVQPQHF.

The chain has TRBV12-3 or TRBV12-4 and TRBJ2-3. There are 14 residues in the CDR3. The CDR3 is CASSSRARTDTQYF.

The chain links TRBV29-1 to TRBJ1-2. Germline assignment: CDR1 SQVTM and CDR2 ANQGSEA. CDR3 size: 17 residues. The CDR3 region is CSVEEIPGLTANYGYTF.

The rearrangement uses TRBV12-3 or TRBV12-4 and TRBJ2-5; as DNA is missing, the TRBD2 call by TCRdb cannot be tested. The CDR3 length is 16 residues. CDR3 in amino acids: CASSKVAGGGQETQYF.

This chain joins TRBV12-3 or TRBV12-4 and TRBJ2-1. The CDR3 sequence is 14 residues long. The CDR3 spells CASSPTPGEDEQFF.

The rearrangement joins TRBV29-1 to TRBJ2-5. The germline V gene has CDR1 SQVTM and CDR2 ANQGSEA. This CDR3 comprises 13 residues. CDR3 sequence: CSVGRQRRETQYF.

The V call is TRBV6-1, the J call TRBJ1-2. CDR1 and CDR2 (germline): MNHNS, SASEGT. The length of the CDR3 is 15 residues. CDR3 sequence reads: CASRSGVGSDYGYTF.

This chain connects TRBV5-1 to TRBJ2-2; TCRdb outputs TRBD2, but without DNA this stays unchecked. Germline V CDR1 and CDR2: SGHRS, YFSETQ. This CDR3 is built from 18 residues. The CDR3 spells CASSLGGSGNANTGELFF.

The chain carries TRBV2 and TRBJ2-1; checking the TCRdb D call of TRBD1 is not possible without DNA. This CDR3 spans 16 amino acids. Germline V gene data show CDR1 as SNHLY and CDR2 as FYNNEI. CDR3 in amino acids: CASSAWGQLPNNEQFF.

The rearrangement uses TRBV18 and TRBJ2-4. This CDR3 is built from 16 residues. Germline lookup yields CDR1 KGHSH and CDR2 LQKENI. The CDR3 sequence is CASSPPEGSAKNIQYF.

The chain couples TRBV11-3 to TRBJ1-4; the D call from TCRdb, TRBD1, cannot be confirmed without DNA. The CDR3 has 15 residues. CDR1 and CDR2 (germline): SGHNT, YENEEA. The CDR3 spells CASSSWSGDNEKLFF. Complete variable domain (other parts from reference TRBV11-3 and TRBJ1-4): EAGVVQSPRYKIIEKKQPVAFWCNPISGHNTLYWYLQNLGQGPELLIRYENEEAVDDSQLPKDRFSAERLKGVDSTLKIQPAELGDSAVYLCASSSWSGDNEKLFFGSGTQLSVL.

The CDR3 reads CASSAPSAQETQYF. This chain joins TRBV6-1 and TRBJ2-5; TCRdb selects TRBD2, and the lack of DNA leaves this call unchecked. This CDR3 has 14 residues. Germline CDR1 and CDR2: MNHNS and SASEGT.

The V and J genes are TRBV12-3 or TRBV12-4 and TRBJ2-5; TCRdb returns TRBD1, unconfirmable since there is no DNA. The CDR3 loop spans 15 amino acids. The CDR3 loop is CASSPRTGLQETQYF.

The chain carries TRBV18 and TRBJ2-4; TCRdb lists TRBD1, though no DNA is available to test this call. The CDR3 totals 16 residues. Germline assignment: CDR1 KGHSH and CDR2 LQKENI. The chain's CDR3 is CASSPPMGQAKNIQYF.

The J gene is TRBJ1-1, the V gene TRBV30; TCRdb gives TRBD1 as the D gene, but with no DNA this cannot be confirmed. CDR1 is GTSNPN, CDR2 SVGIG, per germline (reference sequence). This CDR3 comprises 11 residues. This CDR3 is CAWRSGWVAFF.

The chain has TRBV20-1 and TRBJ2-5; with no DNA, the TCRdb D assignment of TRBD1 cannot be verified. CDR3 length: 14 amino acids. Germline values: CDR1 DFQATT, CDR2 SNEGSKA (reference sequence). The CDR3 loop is CSAADRVLLETQYF.